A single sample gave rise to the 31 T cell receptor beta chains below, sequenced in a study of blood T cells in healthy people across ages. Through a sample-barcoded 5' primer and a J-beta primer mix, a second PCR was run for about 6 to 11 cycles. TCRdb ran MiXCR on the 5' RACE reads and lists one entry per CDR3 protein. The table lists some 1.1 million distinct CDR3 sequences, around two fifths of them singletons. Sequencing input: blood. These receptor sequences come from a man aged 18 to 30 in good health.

In nucleotides, the CDR3 is TGTGCCAGCAGCCTAGACGGACAGTATCAGCCCCAGCATTTT. The encoded protein is CASSLDGQYQPQHF. The chain has TRBV7-9 and TRBJ1-5, with D tentatively TRBD1 (6 bases). V gave up 5 bases and J gave up 5 bases, with 13 bases separating them. The CDR3 consists of 14 residues. The germline gives CDR1 SEHNR, CDR2 FQNEAQ (reference sequence).

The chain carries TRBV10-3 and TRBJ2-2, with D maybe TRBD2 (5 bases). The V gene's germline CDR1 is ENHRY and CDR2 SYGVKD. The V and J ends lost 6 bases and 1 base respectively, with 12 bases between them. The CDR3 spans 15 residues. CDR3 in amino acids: CAIRPLEGNTGELFF. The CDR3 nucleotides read TGTGCCATCAGGCCGCTAGAGGGGAACACCGGGGAGCTGTTTTTT.

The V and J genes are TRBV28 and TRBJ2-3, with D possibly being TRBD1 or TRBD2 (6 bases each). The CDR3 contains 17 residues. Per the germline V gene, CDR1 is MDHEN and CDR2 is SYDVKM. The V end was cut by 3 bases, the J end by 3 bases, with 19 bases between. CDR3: CASSLAFKGGQTDTQYF. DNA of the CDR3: TGTGCCAGCAGTTTGGCGTTCAAGGGAGGACAGACAGATACGCAGTATTTT.

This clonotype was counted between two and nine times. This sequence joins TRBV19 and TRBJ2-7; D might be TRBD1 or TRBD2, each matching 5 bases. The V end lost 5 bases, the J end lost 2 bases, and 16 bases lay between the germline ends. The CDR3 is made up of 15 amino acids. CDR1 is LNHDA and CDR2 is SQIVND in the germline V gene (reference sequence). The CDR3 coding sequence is TGTGCCAGTAGTTCCACGGGGCTAGCAGCCTACGAGCAGTACTTC. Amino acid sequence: CASSSTGLAAYEQYF.

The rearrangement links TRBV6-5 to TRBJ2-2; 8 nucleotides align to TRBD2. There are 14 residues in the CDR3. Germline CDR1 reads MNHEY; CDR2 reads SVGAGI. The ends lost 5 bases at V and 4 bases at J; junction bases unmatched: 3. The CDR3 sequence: CASSSGGLTGELFF. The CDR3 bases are TGTGCCAGCAGTAGCGGGGGCCTCACCGGGGAGCTGTTTTTT.

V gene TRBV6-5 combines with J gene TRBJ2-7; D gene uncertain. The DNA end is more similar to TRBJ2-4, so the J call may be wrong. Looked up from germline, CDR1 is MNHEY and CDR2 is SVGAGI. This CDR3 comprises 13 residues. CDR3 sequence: CASSAGQINIQYF. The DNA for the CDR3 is TGTGCCAGCAGTGCCGGGCAGATAAACATTCAGTACTTC.

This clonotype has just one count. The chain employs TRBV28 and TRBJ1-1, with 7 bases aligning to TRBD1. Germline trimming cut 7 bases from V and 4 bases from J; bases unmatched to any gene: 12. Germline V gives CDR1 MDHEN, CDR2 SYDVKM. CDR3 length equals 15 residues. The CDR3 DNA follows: TGTGCCAGCACCCCAAGGGGGACAGCCGGCACTGAAGCTTTCTTT. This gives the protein CASTPRGTAGTEAFF.

CDR3 amino acids: CASSPLRASYEQYF. The CDR3 DNA sequence: TGCGCCAGCAGCCCCCTCAGGGCCTCCTACGAGCAGTACTTC. The chain employs TRBV5-1 and TRBJ2-7; weak D call: TRBD1 (5 bases). Germline CDR1 reads SGHRS; CDR2 reads YFSETQ. The V end lost 4 bases, the J end lost 0 bases, and 11 bases lay between the germline ends. The CDR3 length is 14 residues.

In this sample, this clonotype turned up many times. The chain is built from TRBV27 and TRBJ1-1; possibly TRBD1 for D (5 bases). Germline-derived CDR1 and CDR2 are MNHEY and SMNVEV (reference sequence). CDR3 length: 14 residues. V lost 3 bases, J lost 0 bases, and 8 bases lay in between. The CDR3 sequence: CASSLTDMNTEAFF. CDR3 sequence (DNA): TGTGCCAGCAGTTTGACAGATATGAACACTGAAGCTTTCTTT.

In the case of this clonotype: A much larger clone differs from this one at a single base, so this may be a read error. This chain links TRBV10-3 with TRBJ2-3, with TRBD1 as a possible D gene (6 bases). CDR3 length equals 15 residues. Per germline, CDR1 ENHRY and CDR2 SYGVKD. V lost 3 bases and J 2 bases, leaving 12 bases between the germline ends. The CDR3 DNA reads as TGTGCCATCAGTGATCGGTCAGGGGACACAGATACGCAGTATTTT. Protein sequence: CAISDRSGDTDTQYF.

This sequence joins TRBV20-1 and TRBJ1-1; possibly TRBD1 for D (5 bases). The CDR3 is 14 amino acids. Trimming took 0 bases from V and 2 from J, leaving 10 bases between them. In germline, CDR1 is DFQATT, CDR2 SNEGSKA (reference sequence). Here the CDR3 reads CSARDGGDNTEAFF. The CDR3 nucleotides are TGCAGTGCTAGAGATGGGGGGGACAACACTGAAGCTTTCTTT.

The CDR3 bases are TGTGCCAGCAGCCACACCGGGTCTGGGGAGACCCAGTACTTC. It is translated as CASSHTGSGETQYF. The J gene is TRBJ2-7, the V gene TRBV7-2, with D uncertain. Judging by the DNA end, TRBJ2-5 fits better; the J call may be wrong. The CDR3 spans 14 residues. Germline loops: CDR1 SGHTA, CDR2 FQGNSA.

The CDR3 coding sequence is TGTGCCAGCTTCCCGGGGGGGCCGTTCGGCACAGATACGCAGTATTTT. Encoded protein: CASFPGGPFGTDTQYF. This chain connects TRBV27 to TRBJ2-3, with TRBD2 identical over 8 bases. In germline, CDR1 is MNHEY, CDR2 SMNVEV (reference sequence). This CDR3 has 16 residues. Losses at the gene ends were 8 bases for V and 1 base for J; bases not matched to a gene: 11.

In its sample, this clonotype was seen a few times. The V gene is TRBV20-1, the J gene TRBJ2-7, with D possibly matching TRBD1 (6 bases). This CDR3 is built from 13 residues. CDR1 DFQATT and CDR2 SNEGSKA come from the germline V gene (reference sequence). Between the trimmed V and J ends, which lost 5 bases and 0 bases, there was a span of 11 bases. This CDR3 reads CSAPSGDSYEQYF. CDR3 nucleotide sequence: TGCAGTGCTCCCTCAGGGGACTCCTACGAGCAGTACTTC.

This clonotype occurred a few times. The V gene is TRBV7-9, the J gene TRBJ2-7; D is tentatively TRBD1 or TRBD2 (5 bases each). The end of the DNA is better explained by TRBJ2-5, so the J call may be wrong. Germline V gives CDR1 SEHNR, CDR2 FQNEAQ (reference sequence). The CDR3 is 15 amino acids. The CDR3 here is CASSLDGDAKGTQYF. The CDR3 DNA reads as TGTGCCAGCAGCTTAGACGGGGACGCCAAGGGGACCCAGTACTTC.

The CDR3 region is CASSLWGRGETQFF. The CDR3 DNA reads TGTGCCAGCAGTTTATGGGGTCGGGGGGAGACCCAGTTCTTC. The chain recombines TRBV28 with TRBJ2-1, with 7 positions matching TRBD2. The CDR3 has 14 residues. V shed 0 bases and J 13 bases; nucleotides not matched to a gene: 9. The germline gives CDR1 MDHEN, CDR2 SYDVKM.

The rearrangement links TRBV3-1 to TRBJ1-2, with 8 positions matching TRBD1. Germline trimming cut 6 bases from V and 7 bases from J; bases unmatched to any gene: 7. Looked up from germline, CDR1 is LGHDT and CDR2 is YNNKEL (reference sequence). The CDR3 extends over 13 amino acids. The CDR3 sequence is CASRKTGGRGYTF. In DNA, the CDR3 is TGTGCCAGCAGGAAAACAGGGGGGCGTGGCTACACCTTC.

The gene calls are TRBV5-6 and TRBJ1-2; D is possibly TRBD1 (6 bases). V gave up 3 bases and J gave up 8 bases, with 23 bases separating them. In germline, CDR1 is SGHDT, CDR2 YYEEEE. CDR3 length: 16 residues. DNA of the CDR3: TGTGCCAGCAGCTCGGAGAGCGGGCGGGACAATCGGGGCTACACCTTC. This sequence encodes CASSSESGRDNRGYTF. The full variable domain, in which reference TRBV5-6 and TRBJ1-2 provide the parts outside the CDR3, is DAGVTQSPTHLIKTRGQQVTLRCSPKSGHDTVSWYQQALGQGPQFIFQYYEEEERQRGNFPDRFSGHQFPNYSSELNVNALLLGDSALYLCASSSESGRDNRGYTFGSGTRLTVV.

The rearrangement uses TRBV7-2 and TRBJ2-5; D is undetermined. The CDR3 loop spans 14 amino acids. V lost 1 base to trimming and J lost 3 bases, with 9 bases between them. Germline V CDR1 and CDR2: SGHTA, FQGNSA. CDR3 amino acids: CASSLVALEETQYF. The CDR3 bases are TGTGCCAGCAGCTTAGTAGCTTTAGAAGAGACCCAGTACTTC.

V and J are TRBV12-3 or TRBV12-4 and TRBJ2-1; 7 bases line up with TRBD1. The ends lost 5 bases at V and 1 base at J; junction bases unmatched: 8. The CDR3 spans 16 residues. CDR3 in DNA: TGTGCCAGCAGTGCCCTACAGGGGAATTCCTACAATGAGCAGTTCTTC. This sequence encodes CASSALQGNSYNEQFF.

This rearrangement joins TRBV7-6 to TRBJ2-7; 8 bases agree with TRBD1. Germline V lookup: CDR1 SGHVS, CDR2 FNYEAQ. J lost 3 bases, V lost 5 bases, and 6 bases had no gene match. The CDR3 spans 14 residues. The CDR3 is CASSGTGENYEQYF. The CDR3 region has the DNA TGTGCCAGCAGCGGGACAGGAGAAAACTACGAGCAGTACTTC.

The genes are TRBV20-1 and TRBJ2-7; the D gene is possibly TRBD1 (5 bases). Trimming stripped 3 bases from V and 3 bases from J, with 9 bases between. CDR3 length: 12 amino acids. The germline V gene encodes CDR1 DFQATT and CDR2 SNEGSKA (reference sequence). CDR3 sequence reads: CSARYRSYEQYF. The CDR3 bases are TGCAGTGCTAGGTACAGGAGCTACGAGCAGTACTTC.

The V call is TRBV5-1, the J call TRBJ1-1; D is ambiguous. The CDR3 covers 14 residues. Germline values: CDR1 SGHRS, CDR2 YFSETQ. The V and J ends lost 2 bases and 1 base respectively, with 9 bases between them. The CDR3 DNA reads TGCGCCAGCAGCTTACAAACATCGAACACTGAAGCTTTCTTT. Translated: CASSLQTSNTEAFF.

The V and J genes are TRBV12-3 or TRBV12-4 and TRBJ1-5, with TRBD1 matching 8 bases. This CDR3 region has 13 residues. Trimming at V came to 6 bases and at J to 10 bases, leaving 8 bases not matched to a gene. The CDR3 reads CASSSQDRGPQHF. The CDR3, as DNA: TGTGCCAGCAGCAGCCAAGACAGGGGTCCCCAGCATTTT.

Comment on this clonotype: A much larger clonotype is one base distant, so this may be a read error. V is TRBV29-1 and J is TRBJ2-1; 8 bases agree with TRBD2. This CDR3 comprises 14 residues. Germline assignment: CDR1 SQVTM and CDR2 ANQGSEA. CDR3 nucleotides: TGCAGCGTTGCACTAGCGGTCAGCTACAATGGGCAGTTCTTC. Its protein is CSVALAVSYNGQFF.

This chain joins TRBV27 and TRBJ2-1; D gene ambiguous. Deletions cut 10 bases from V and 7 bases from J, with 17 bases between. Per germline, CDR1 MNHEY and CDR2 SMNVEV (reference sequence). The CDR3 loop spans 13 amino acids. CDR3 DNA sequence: TGTGCCACCACCACCGAACGTGGGAATGAGCAGTTCTTC. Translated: CATTTERGNEQFF.

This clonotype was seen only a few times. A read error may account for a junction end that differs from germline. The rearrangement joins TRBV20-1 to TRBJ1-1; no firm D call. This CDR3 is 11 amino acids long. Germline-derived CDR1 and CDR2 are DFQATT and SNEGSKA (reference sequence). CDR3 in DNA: TGCAGTGCTAGAGTGAACAGTGAAGCTTTCTTT. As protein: CSARVNSEAFF.

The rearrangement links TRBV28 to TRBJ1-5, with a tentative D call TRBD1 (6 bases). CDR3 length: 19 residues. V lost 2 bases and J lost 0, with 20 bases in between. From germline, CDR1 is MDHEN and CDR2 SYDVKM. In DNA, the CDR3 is TGTGCCAGCAGTTTAAGGGGCAGGGGCTTGGGGTATAGCAATCAGCCCCAGCATTTT. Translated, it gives CASSLRGRGLGYSNQPQHF. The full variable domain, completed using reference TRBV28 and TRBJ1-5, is DVKVTQSSRYLVKRTGEKVFLECVQDMDHENMFWYRQDPGLGLRLIYFSYDVKMKEKGDIPEGYSVSREKKERFSLILESASTNQTSMYLCASSLRGRGLGYSNQPQHFGDGTRLSIL.

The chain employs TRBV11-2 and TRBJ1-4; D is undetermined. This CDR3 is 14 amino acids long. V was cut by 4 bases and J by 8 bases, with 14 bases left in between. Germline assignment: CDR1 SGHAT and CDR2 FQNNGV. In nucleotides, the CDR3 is TGTGCCAGCAGCTCCACAGAGGGCAAAGAAAAACTGTTTTTT. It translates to CASSSTEGKEKLFF. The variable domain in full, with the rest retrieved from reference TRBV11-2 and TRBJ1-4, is EAGVAQSPRYKIIEKRQSVAFWCNPISGHATLYWYQQILGQGPKLLIQFQNNGVVDDSQLPKDRFSAERLKGVDSTLKIQPAKLEDSAVYLCASSSTEGKEKLFFGSGTQLSVL.

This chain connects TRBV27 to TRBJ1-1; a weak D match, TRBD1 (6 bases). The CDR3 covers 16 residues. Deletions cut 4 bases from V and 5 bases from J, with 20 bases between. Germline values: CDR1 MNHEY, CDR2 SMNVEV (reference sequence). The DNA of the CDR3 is TGTGCCAGCAGTTCCCGATTGACAGGTTTGGGGACTGAAGCTTTCTTT. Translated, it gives CASSSRLTGLGTEAFF.

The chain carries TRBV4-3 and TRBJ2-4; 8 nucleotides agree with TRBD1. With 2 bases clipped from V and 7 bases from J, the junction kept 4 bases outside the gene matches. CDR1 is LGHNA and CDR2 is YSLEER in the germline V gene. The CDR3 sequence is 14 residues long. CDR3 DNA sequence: TGCGCCAGCAGCCAATGGGGACAGGCTAACATTCAGTACTTC. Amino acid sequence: CASSQWGQANIQYF.